The 15 T cell receptor beta chains in this list originate from one sample, sequenced in a study of metastatic and nonmetastatic thyroid tumors. Every patient underwent thyroid surgery untreated. MiXCR re-clonotyped the PCR reads for TCRdb. The table lists thousands of clones, approximately 30% of them singletons. Sequencing used adjacent normal tissue. Receptors originate from a female donor with papillary thyroid cancer or a benign thyroid nodule (not recorded which). Some clones in this sample may be carry-over from other donors' samples.

V gene TRBV19 combines with J gene TRBJ1-1; 9 positions match TRBD1. The CDR3 contains 15 residues. The V gene's germline CDR1 is LNHDA and CDR2 SQIVND (reference sequence). With V trimmed by 5 bases and J by 2 bases, 6 bases remained unmatched. The CDR3 spells CASSPPGQGNTEAFF. The CDR3 DNA is TGTGCCAGTAGTCCACCGGGACAGGGAAACACTGAAGCTTTCTTT.

By proportion, this clone is medium-sized. The CDR3 protein is CASSYSGQGRNQPQHF. The DNA of the CDR3 is TGTGCCAGCAGTTACTCGGGACAGGGTCGCAATCAGCCCCAGCATTTT. The V call is TRBV6-2 or TRBV6-3, the J call TRBJ1-5; TRBD1 agrees at 9 bases. CDR1 and CDR2 (germline): MNHEY, SVGEGT. The junction had 2 bases not matched to a gene; V was cut back by 0 bases and J by 2 bases. This CDR3 spans 16 amino acids.

This clone was observed at least ten times. A much larger clonotype is one base distant, so this may be a read error. The rearrangement links TRBV30 to TRBJ2-5; D is undetermined. Germline assignment: CDR1 GTSNPN and CDR2 SVGIG (reference sequence). The CDR3 covers 13 residues. The CDR3 DNA reads as TGTGCCTGGTCGGGCATAACCCGAGAGACCCAGTGCTTC. As protein: CAWSGITRETQCF.

CDR3 amino acids: CASSLGGGFYNEQFF. The CDR3 DNA is TGTGCCAGCAGCCTAGGGGGTGGCTTTTACAATGAGCAGTTCTTC. The chain uses TRBV11-2 and TRBJ2-1, with a possible D match to TRBD1 (6 bases). V lost 5 bases and J 4 bases, leaving 15 bases between the germline ends. Per germline, CDR1 SGHAT and CDR2 FQNNGV. The CDR3 extends over 15 amino acids.

J is TRBJ2-5 and V is TRBV6-9, with a weak D call TRBD1 (5 bases). Trimming took 3 bases from V and 2 from J, leaving 7 bases between them. The CDR3 covers 13 residues. CDR1 MNHGY and CDR2 SVAAGI come from the germline V gene. The chain's CDR3 is CASSYPGQETQYF. CDR3 DNA sequence: TGTGCCAGCAGTTACCCAGGGCAAGAGACCCAGTACTTC.

The chain employs TRBV18 and TRBJ1-1, with TRBD1 identical over 7 bases. With 6 bases clipped from V and 0 bases from J, the junction kept 10 bases outside the gene matches. CDR1 and CDR2 (germline): KGHSH, LQKENI. This CDR3 is built from 16 residues. The CDR3 DNA sequence: TGTGCCAGCTCCCCTAGACAGGGATTAATGAACACTGAAGCTTTCTTT. It yields the protein CASSPRQGLMNTEAFF.

The chain links TRBV7-6 to TRBJ2-1; 8 bases align to TRBD1. CDR3 size: 15 residues. J lost 3 bases, V lost 5 bases, and 6 bases had no gene match. CDR1 SGHVS and CDR2 FNYEAQ come from the germline V gene. The CDR3 is CASSRGQDFYNEQFF. The CDR3 nucleotides read TGTGCCAGCAGCCGGGGACAGGATTTCTACAATGAGCAGTTCTTC.

This clone was seen a few times. This chain links TRBV27 with TRBJ2-7, with D possibly TRBD1 on 7 matching bases. Looked up from germline, CDR1 is MNHEY and CDR2 is SMNVEV (reference sequence). The V end lost 5 bases, the J end lost 3 bases, and 17 bases lay between the germline ends. The CDR3 runs 15 residues. The CDR3 reads CASSLVTGRNYEQYF. CDR3 nucleotide sequence: TGTGCCAGCAGTCTCGTGACAGGGAGGAACTACGAGCAGTACTTC.

The rearrangement links TRBV19 to TRBJ1-1, with TRBD1 matching 9 bases. In germline, CDR1 is LNHDA, CDR2 SQIVND (reference sequence). This CDR3 region has 14 residues. The J segment lost 4 bases and the V segment lost 6 bases, leaving 6 bases of the junction unmatched. The CDR3 nucleotides are TGTGCCAGTAGGAGACAGGGGGGGGGCACTGAAGCTTTCTTT. Translated: CASRRQGGGTEAFF.

This clone has just a few counts. This chain joins TRBV10-3 and TRBJ1-2; D is undetermined. The CDR3 is 13 amino acids. From germline, CDR1 is ENHRY and CDR2 SYGVKD. Trimming took 4 bases from V and 4 from J, leaving 10 bases between them. As DNA, the CDR3 is TGTGCCATCAGTGGGTCGCCCGGCTATGGCTACACCTTC. Residues: CAISGSPGYGYTF.

The sample holds a few counts of this clone. The chain carries TRBV6-5 and TRBJ2-1; 10 nucleotides agree with TRBD2. Per germline, CDR1 MNHEY and CDR2 SVGAGI. Losses at the gene ends were 0 bases for V and 4 bases for J; bases not matched to a gene: 3. This CDR3 is 16 amino acids long. The chain's CDR3 is CASSYSGSGGYNEQFF. CDR3 bases: TGTGCCAGCAGTTACTCGGGTAGCGGGGGGTACAATGAGCAGTTCTTC.

As for this clone: This specimen includes other DNA sequences encoding the same CDR3. The chain links TRBV6-2 or TRBV6-3 to TRBJ2-7; the D is unclear. CDR1 is MNHEY, CDR2 SVGEGT, per germline. V lost 5 bases to trimming and J lost 0 bases, with 11 bases between them. CDR3 length equals 14 residues. Written as DNA, the CDR3 is TGTGCCAGCAGTAGCGTCCGAAGCTCCTACGAGCAGTACTTC. Translation: CASSSVRSSYEQYF.

The chain uses TRBV14 and TRBJ1-6, with 9 bases identical to TRBD1. The germline CDR1 and CDR2 sequences are SGHDN and FVKESK. The CDR3 has 16 amino acids. V lost 4 bases and J lost 8; bases outside the gene matches: 9. The CDR3 DNA follows: TGTGCCAGCAGCCTTTTGGACAGGGGCTTTTATTCACCCCTCCACTTT. Translated: CASSLLDRGFYSPLHF.

In its sample, this clone was seen a few times. The chain is built from TRBV27 and TRBJ1-5; D unclear. This CDR3 has 15 residues. Between the trimmed V and J ends, which lost 8 bases and 0 bases, there was a span of 14 bases. The germline V gene encodes CDR1 MNHEY and CDR2 SMNVEV (reference sequence). CDR3 DNA: TGTGCCAGCCTGGAGGTGTGGAATAGCAATCAGCCCCAGCATTTT. Translated: CASLEVWNSNQPQHF.

The J gene is TRBJ2-2, the V gene TRBV5-1; D might be TRBD2 (6 bases). CDR3 length: 17 residues. Trimming cost V 2 bases and J 1 base, with 15 bases left between them. The V gene's germline CDR1 is SGHRS and CDR2 YFSETQ. CDR3 DNA sequence: TGCGCCAGCAGCTTAGGAACGGGAGTGTGGAACACCGGGGAGCTGTTTTTT. Protein product: CASSLGTGVWNTGELFF.